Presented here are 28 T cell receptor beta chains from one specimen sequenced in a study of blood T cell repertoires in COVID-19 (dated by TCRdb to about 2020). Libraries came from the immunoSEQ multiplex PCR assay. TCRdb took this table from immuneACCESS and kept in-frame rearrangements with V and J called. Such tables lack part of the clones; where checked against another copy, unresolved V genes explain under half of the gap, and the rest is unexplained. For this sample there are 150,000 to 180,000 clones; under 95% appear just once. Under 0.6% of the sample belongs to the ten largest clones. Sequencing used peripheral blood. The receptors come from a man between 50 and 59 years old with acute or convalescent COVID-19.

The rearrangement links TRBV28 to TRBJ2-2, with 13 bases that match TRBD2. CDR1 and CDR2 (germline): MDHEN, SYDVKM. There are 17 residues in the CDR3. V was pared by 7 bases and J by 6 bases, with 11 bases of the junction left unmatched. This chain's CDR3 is CASNPTSGRKAAGELFF. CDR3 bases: TGTGCCAGCAACCCGACTAGCGGGAGGAAGGCAGCCGGGGAGCTGTTTTTT.

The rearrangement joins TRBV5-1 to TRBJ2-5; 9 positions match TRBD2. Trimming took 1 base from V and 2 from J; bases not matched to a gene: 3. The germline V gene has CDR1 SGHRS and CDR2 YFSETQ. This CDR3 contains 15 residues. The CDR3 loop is CASSLLAGVQETQYF. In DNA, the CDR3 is TGCGCCAGCAGCTTGTTAGCGGGGGTTCAAGAGACCCAGTACTTC.

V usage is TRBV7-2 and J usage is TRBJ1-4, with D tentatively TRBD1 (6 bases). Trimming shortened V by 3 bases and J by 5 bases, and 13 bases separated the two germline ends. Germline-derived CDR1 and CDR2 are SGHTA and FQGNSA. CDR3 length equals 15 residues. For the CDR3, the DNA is TGTGCCAGCAGCTTTCTGGACAGAAAAAATGAAAAACTGTTTTTT. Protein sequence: CASSFLDRKNEKLFF. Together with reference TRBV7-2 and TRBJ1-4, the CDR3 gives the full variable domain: GAGVSQSPSNKVTEKGKDVELRCDPISGHTALYWYRQSLGQGLEFLIYFQGNSAPDKSGLPSDRFSAERTGGSVSTLTIQRTQQEDSAVYLCASSFLDRKNEKLFFGSGTQLSVL.

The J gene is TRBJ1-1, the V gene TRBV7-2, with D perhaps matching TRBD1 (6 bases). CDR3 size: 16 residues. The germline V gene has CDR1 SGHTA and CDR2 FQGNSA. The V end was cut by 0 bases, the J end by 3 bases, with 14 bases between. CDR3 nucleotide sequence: TGTGCCAGCAGCTTAGCGTCGGGCGGGGGCTACACTGAAGCTTTCTTT. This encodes CASSLASGGGYTEAFF. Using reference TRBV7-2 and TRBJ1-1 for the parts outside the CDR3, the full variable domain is GAGVSQSPSNKVTEKGKDVELRCDPISGHTALYWYRQSLGQGLEFLIYFQGNSAPDKSGLPSDRFSAERTGGSVSTLTIQRTQQEDSAVYLCASSLASGGGYTEAFFGQGTRLTVV.

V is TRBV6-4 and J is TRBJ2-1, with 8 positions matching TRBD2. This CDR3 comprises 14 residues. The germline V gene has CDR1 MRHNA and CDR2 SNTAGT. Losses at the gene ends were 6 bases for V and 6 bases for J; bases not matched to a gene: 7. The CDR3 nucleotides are TGTGCCAGCAGACCACAAGGGACTAGCAATGAGCAGTTCTTC. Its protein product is CASRPQGTSNEQFF.

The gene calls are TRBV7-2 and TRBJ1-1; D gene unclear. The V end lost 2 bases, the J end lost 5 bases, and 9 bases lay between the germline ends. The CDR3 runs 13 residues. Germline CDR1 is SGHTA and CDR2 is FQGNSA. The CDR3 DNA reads TGTGCCAGCAGCTTATTGGCAGTTACTGAAGCTTTCTTT. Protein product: CASSLLAVTEAFF.

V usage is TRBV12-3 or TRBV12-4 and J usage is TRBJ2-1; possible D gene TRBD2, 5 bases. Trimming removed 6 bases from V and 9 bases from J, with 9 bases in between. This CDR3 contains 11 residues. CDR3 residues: CASRLTTEQFF. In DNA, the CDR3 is TGTGCCAGCAGGCTGACTACTGAGCAGTTCTTC.

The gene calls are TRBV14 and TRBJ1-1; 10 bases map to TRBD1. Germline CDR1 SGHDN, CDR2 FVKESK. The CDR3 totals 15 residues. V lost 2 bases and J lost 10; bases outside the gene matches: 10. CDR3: CASSQKWGQGFTAFF. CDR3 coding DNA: TGTGCCAGCAGCCAAAAGTGGGGACAGGGGTTCACAGCTTTCTTT.

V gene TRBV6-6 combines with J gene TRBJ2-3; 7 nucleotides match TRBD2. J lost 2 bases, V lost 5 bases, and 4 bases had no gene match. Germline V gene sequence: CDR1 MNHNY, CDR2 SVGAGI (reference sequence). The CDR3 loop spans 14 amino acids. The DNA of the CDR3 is TGTGCCAGCAGTGCGCGGGAGTACACAGATACGCAGTATTTT. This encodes CASSAREYTDTQYF.

CDR3 coding DNA: TGCGCCAGCAGTGGACTACAACAAGAGACCCAGTACTTC. The encoded protein is CASSGLQQETQYF. The V gene is TRBV5-1, the J gene TRBJ2-5; D may be TRBD2 (6 bases). Germline V CDR1 and CDR2: SGHRS, YFSETQ. The V end was cut by 5 bases, the J end by 2 bases, with 10 bases between. The CDR3 is 13 amino acids.

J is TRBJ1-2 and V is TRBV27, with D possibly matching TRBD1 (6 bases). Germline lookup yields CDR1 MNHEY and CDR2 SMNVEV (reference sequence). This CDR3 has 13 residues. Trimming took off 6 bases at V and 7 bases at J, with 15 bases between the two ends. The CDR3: CASRPTGSLGYTF. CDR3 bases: TGTGCCAGCAGGCCGACAGGTAGTCTTGGCTACACCTTC.

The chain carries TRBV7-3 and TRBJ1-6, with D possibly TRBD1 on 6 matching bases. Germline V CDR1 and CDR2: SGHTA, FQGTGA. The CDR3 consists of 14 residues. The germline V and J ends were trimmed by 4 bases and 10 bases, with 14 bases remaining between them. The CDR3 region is CASSSGAEGSPLHF. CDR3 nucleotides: TGTGCCAGCAGCTCAGGGGCAGAGGGCTCACCCCTCCACTTT.

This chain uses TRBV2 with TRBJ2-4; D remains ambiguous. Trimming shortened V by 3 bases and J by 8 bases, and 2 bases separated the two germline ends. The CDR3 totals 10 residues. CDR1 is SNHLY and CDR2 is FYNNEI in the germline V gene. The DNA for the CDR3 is TGTGCCAGCAGTGACTACATTCAGTACTTC. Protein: CASSDYIQYF.

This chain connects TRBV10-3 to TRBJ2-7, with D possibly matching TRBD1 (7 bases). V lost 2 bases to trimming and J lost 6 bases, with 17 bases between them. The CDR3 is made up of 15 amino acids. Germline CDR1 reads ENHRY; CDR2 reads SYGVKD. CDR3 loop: CAISEEAGGGGEQYF. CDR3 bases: TGTGCCATCAGTGAGGAGGCAGGGGGAGGAGGCGAGCAGTACTTC.

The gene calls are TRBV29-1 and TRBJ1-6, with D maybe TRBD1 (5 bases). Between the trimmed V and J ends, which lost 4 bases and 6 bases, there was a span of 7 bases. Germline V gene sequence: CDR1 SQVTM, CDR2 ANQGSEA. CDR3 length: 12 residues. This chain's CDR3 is CSVAQGNSPLHF. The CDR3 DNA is TGCAGCGTTGCGCAGGGTAATTCACCCCTCCACTTT.

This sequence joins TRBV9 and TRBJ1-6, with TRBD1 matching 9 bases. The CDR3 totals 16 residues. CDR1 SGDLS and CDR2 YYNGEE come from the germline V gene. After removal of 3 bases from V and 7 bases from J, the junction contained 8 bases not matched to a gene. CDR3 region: CASSGTGGARNSPLHF. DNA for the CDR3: TGTGCCAGCAGCGGAACAGGGGGCGCCAGGAATTCACCCCTCCACTTT.

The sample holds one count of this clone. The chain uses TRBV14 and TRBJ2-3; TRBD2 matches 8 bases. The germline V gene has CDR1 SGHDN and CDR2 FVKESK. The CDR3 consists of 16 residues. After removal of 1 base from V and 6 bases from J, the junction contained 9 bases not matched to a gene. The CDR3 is CASSQGSGVGGDTQYF. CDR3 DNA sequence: TGTGCCAGCAGCCAAGGTAGCGGGGTAGGAGGCGATACGCAGTATTTT.

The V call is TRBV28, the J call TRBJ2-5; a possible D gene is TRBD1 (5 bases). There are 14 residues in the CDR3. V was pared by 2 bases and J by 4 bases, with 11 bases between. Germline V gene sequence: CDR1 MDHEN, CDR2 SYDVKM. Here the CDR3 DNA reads TGTGCCAGCAGTTTACTCCAGGGATCAGAGACCCAGTACTTC. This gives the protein CASSLLQGSETQYF. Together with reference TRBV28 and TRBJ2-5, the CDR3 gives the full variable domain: DVKVTQSSRYLVKRTGEKVFLECVQDMDHENMFWYRQDPGLGLRLIYFSYDVKMKEKGDIPEGYSVSREKKERFSLILESASTNQTSMYLCASSLLQGSETQYFGPGTRLLVL.

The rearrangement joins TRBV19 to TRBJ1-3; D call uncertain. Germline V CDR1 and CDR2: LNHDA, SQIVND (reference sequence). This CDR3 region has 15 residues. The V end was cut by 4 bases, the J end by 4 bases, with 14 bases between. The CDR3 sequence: CASSTRGADGNTIYF. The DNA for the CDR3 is TGTGCCAGTAGTACCCGGGGAGCTGACGGAAACACCATATATTTT.

CDR3 residues: CASSSNAGGSDQPQHF. Written as DNA, the CDR3 is TGTGCCAGCAGTTCGAACGCAGGGGGGTCCGATCAGCCCCAGCATTTT. V is TRBV2 and J is TRBJ1-5; 7 positions agree with TRBD1. The junction had 12 bases not matched to a gene; V was cut back by 5 bases and J by 5 bases. The CDR3 runs 16 residues. CDR1 is SNHLY, CDR2 FYNNEI, per germline.

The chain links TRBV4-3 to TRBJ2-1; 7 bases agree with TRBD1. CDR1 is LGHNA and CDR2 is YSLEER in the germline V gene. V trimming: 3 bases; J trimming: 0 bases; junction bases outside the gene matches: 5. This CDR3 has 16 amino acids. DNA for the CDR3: TGCGCCAGCAGCCAGCACCGGGACAGCTCCTACAATGAGCAGTTCTTC. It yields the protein CASSQHRDSSYNEQFF.

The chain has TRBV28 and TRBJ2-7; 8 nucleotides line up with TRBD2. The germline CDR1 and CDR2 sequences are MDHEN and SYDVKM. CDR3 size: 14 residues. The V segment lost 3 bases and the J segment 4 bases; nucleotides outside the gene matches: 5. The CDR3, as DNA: TGTGCCAGCAGTTTCGCGGCGGGGGGTTACGAGCAGTACGTC. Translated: CASSFAAGGYEQYV.

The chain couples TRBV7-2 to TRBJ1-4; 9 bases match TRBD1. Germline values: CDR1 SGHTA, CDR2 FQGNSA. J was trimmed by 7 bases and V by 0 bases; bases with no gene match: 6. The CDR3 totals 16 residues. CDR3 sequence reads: CASSLALGQGGEKLFF. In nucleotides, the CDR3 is TGTGCCAGCAGCTTAGCGCTGGGACAGGGCGGTGAAAAACTGTTTTTT.

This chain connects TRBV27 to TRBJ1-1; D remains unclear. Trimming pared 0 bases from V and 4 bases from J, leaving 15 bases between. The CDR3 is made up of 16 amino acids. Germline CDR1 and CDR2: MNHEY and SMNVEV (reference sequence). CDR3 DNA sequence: TGTGCCAGCAGTTTATCCGGACTATTTAGGACCACTGAAGCTTTCTTT. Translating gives CASSLSGLFRTTEAFF.

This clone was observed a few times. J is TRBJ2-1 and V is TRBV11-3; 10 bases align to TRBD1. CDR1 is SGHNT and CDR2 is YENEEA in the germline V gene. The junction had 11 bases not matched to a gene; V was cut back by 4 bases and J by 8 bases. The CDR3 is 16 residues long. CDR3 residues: CASSSNAGTGADEQFF. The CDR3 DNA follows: TGTGCCAGCAGCTCTAACGCCGGGACAGGGGCTGATGAGCAGTTCTTC.

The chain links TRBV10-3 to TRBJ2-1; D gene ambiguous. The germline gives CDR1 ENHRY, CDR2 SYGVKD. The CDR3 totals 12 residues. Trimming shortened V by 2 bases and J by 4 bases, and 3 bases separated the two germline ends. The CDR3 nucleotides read TGTGCCATCAGTGAGCAGTACAATGAGCAGTTCTTC. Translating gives CAISEQYNEQFF.

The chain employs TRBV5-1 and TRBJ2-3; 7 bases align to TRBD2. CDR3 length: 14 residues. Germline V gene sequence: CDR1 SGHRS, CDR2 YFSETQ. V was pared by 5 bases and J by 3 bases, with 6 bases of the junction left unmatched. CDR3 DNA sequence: TGCGCCAGCAGGCGGGGGAGCAGTACAGATACGCAGTATTTT. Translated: CASRRGSSTDTQYF.

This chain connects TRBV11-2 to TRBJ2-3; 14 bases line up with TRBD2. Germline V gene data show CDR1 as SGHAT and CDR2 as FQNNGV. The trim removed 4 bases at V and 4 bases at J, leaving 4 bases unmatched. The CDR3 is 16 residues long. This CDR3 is CASSSGTSGRSDTQYF. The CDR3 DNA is TGTGCCAGCAGCTCCGGGACTAGCGGGAGATCAGATACGCAGTATTTT.